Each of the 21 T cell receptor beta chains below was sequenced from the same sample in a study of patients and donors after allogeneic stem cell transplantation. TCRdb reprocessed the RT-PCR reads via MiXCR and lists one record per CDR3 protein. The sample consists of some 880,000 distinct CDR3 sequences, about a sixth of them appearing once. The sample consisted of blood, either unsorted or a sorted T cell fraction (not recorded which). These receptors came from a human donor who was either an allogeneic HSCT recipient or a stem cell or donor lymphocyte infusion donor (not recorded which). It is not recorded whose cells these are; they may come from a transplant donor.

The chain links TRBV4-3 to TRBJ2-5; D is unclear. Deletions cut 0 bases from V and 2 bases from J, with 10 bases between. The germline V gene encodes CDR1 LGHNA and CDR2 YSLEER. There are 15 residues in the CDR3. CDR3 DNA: TGCGCCAGCAGCCAAGATTTTGGGGATCAAGAGACCCAGTACTTC. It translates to CASSQDFGDQETQYF.

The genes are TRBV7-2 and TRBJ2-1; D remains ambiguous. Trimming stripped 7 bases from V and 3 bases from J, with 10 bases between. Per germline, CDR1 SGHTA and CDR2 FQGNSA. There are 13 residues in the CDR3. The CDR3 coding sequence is TGTGCCAGCACCCCTTCAGGCTACAATGAGCAGTTCTTC. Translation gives CASTPSGYNEQFF.

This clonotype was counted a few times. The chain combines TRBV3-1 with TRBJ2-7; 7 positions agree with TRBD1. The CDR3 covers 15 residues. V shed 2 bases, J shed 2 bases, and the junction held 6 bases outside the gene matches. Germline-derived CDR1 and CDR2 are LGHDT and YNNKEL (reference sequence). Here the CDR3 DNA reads TGTGCCAGCAGCCAATATCCGGGACAGCCCTACGAGCAGTACTTC. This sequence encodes CASSQYPGQPYEQYF.

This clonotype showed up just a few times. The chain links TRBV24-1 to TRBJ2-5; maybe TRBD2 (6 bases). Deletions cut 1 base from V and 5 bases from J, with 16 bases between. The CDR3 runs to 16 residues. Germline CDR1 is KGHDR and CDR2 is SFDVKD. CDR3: CATSDFEPWRGETQYF. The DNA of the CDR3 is TGTGCCACCAGTGATTTCGAGCCCTGGCGGGGCGAGACCCAGTACTTC.

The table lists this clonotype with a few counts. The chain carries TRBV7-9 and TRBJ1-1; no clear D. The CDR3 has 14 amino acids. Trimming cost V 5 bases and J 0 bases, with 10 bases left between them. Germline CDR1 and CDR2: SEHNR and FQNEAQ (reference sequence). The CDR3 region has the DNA TGTGCCAGCAGCACTTACAGTATGAACACTGAAGCTTTCTTT. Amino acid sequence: CASSTYSMNTEAFF.

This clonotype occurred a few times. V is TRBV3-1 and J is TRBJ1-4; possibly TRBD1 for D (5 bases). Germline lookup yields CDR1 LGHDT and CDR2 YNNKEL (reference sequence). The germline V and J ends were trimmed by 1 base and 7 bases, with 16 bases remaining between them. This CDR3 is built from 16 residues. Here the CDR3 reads CASSQAGGTLIEKLFF. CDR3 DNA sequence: TGTGCCAGCAGCCAAGCGGGGGGGACCCTTATTGAAAAACTGTTTTTT.

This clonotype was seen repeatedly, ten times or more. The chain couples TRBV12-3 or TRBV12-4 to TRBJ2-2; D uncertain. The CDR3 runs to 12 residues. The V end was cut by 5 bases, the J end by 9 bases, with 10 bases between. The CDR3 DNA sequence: TGTGCCAGCAGTCCCCCAACACGGGAGCTGTTTTTT. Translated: CASSPPTRELFF.

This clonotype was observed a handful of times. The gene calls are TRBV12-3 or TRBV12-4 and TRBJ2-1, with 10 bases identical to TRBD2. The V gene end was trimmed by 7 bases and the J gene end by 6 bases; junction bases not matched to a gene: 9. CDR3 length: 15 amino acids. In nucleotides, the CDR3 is TGTGCCAGCACCCTGTCTAGCGGGAGTGTCAATGAGCAGTTCTTC. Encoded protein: CASTLSSGSVNEQFF.

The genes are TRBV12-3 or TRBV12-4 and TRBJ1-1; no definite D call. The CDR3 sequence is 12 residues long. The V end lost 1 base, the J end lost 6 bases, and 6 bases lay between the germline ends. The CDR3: CASSLVTAEAFF. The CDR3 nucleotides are TGTGCCAGCAGTTTAGTAACAGCTGAAGCTTTCTTT.

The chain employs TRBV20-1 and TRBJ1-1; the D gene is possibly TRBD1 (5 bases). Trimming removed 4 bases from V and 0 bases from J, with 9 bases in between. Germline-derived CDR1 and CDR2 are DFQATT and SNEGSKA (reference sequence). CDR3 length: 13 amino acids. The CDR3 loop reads CSANPTVNTEAFF. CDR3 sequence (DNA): TGCAGTGCTAATCCGACAGTGAACACTGAAGCTTTCTTT.

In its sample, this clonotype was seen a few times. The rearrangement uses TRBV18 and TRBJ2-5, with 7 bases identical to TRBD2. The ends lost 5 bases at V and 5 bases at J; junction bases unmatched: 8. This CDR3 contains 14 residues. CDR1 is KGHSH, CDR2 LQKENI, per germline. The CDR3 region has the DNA TGTGCCAGCTCAACAGCGCGGGGAGGGGAGACCCAGTACTTC. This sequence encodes CASSTARGGETQYF.

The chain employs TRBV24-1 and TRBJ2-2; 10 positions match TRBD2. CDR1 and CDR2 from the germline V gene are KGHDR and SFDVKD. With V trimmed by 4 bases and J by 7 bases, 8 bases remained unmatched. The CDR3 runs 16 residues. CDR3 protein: CATSDRASGRNGELFF. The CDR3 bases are TGTGCCACCAGTGACCGGGCTAGCGGGAGAAACGGGGAGCTGTTTTTT.

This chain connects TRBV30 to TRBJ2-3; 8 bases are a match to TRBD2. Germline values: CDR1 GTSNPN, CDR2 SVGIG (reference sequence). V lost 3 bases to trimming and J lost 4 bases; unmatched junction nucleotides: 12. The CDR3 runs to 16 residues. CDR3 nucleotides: TGTGCCTGGAGCGCGAGGGGAGCGGGAGTGGCAGATACGCAGTATTTT. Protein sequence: CAWSARGAGVADTQYF.

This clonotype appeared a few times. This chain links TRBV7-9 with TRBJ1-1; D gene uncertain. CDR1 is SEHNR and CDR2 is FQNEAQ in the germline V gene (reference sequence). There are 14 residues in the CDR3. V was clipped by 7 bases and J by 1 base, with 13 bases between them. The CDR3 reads CASTPGTANTEAFF. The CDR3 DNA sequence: TGTGCCAGCACCCCGGGAACGGCGAACACTGAAGCTTTCTTT.

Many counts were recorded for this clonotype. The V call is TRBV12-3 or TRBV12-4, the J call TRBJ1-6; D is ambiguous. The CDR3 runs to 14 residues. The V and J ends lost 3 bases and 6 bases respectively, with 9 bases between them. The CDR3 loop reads CASSLMGSNSPLHF. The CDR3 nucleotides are TGTGCCAGCAGTTTGATGGGTTCTAATTCACCCCTCCACTTT.

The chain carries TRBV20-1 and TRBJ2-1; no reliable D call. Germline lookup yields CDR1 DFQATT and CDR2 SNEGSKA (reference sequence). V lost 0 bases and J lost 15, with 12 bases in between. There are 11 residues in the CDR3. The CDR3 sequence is CSARDLVAPFF. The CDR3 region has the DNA TGCAGTGCTAGAGACTTGGTAGCCCCGTTCTTC.

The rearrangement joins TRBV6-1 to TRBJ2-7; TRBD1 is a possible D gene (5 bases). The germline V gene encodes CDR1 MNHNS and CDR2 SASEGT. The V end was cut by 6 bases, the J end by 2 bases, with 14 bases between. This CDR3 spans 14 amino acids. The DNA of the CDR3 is TGTGCCAGCAGGGAGTTGGGGCAGGCCTACGAGCAGTACTTC. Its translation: CASRELGQAYEQYF.

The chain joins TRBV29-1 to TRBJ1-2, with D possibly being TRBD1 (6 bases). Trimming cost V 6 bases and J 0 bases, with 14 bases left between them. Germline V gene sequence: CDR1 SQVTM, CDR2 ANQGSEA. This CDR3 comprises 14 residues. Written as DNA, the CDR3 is TGCAGCGTCAACCGGGACAACGCTAACTATGGCTACACCTTC. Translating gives CSVNRDNANYGYTF.

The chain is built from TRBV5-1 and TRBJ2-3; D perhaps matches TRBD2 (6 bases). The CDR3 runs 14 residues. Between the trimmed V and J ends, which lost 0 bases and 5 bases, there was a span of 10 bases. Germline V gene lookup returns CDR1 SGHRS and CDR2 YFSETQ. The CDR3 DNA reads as TGCGCCAGCAGCTTGGCGGGGGTCATAGATACGCAGTATTTT. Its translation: CASSLAGVIDTQYF.

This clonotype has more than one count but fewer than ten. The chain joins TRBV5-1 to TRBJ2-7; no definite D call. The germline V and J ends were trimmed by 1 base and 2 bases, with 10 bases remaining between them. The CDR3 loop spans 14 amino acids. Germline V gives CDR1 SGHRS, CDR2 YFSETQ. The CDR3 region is CASSLNLRTYEQYF. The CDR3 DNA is TGCGCCAGCAGCTTGAACCTCCGAACCTACGAGCAGTACTTC.

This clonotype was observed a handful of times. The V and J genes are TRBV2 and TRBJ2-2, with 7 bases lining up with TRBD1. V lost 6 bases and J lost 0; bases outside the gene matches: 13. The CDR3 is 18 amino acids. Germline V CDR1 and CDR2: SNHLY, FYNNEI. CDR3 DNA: TGTGCCAGCAGCGCCCTCGGACAGGAGACCACGAACACCGGGGAGCTGTTTTTT. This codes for CASSALGQETTNTGELFF. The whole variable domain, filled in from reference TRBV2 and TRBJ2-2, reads EPEVTQTPSHQVTQMGQEVILRCVPISNHLYFYWYRQILGQKVEFLVSFYNNEISEKSEIFDDQFSVERPDGSNFTLKIRSTKLEDSAMYFCASSALGQETTNTGELFFGEGSRLTVL.